This TCR beta chain was sequenced for a study of vaccination and CD4 T cells after COVID-19. Study context: The study enrolled six male and four female convalescents, two of whom were Hispanic. Study-wide results and caveats: Median SARS-CoV-2-reactive clonotypes rose from about 20 to 38, not significantly. Spike mono-reactive status applied to 304 of 307 vaccine-specific clones in convalescent patients.

The V end lost 3 bases, the J end lost 6 bases, and 22 bases lay between the germline ends. Germline V lookup: CDR1 SGHRS, CDR2 YFSETQ. This CDR3 is built from 17 residues. To note about this clonotype: Its specificity is unknown.

Treatment: roughly nine-day PBMC culture with coronavirus spike peptide pools or control peptides (ViraFEST assay). CD4+ T lymphocytes from the unexposed donor were collected before the COVID-19 pandemic (2011-2018). The Oncomine TCR Beta short-read assay sequenced DNA from cultured CD4+ T cells. TCRdb reprocessed the PCR reads via MiXCR and lists one record per CDR3 protein. The table lists fewer than 9,000 distinct CDR3 sequences, about 60% of them singletons, with approximately 24% in the top ten. The source of this sequence is a human donor in good health. This chain joins TRBV5-1 and TRBJ2-1, with D perhaps being TRBD1 or TRBD2 (5 bases each). Sequenced sample: CD4+ T cells from blood, cultured in vitro. CDR3 nucleotide sequence: TGCGCCAGCAGCTCCATCATCCGGGACGGCGCCCCCAATGAGCAGTTCTTC. It translates to CASSSIIRDGAPNEQFF. Variable domain in full (rest from reference TRBV5-1 and TRBJ2-1): KAGVTQTPRYLIKTRGQQVTLSCSPISGHRSVSWYQQTPGQGLQFLFEYFSETQRNKGNFPGRFSGRQFSNSRSEMNVSTLELGDSALYLCASSSIIRDGAPNEQFFGPGTRLTVL.